Sequencing of this T cell receptor (beta chain) was carried out in a study of identical twins. TCRdb re-called the 5' RACE reads with MiXCR, one entry per CDR3 protein. The sample consists of around 480,000 distinct CDR3 sequences, approximately 15% of them appearing once. Each donor (without exception) was a healthy Caucasian. Trimming took 0 bases from V and 5 from J, leaving 10 bases between them. Germline CDR1 is DFQATT and CDR2 is SNEGSKA (reference sequence). CDR3 size: 13 residues. These same records also appear under a second study, on yellow fever vaccine responses in identical twins.

Sequenced: CD4+ T cells sorted from blood. The gene calls are TRBV20-1 and TRBJ1-2; D is possibly TRBD1 (5 bases). This clonotype was obtained from a woman aged 18-30 years in good health. CDR3 nucleotides: TGCAGTGCTAGAGATGGGGCAGGGTATGGCTACACCTTC. Translating gives CSARDGAGYGYTF.